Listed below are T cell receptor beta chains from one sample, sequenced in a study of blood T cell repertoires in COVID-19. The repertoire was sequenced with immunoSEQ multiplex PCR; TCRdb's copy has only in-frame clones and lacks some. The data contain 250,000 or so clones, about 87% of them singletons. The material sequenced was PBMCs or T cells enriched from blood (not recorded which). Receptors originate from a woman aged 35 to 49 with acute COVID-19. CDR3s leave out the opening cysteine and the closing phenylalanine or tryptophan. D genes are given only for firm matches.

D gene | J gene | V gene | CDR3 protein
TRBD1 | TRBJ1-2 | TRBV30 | AWRGTGRDGYT
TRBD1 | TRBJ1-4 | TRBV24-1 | ATSEGQGINEKLF
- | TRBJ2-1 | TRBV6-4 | ASSDSDTDEQF
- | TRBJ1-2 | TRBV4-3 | ASSQDSGGNYGYT
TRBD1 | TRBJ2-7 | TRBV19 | ASSITTGEQY
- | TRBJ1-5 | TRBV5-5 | ASNLEGGARQPQH
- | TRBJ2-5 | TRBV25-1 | ASGRRGETQY
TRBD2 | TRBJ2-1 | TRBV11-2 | ASSSIGTSGEQF
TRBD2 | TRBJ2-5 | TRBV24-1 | ATSDWGLDSETQY
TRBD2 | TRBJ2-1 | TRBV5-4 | ASSPPQREGEQF
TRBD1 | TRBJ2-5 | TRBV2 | ASSHRDREETQY
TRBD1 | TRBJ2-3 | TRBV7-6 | ASSYGTGADTQY
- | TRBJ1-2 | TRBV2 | ATWTASNYGYT
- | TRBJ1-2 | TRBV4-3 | ASSQSQGNYGYT
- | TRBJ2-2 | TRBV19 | ASSIGGDTGELF
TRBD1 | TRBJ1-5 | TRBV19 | ASSIRTGGNQPQH
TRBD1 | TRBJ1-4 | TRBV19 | ASSTLRTGVNEKLF
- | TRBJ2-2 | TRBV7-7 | ASSEEIYTGELF
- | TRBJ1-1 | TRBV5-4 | ASSFPGNTEAF
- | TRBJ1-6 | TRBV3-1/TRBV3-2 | ASSQERPRCDSPLH
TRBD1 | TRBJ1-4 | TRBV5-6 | ASSSGGRGSEKLF
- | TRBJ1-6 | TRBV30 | AWSVPQGRIYSPLH
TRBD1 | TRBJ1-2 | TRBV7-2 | ASSQAGGGYT
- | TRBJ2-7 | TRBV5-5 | ASSLQDYEQY
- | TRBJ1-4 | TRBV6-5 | ASRLTVSSNEKLF
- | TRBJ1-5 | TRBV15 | ATSRGQDFGQPQH
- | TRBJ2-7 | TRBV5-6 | ASSLGTSAEQY
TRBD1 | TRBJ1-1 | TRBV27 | ASSRWTGTDREAF
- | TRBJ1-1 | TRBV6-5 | ASSLRGSNTEAF
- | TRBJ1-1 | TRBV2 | ASSVDSNTEAF
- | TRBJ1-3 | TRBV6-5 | ASSFVSGNTIY
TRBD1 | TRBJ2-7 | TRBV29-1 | SAKQGPFSSEQY
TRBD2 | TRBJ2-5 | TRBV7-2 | ASSLEWGGGETQY
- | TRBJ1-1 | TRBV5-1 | ASSLGGKNTEAF
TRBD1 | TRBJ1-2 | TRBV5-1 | ASSGTGRLDGYT
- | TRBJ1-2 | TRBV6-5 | ASSSGTLPRGYT
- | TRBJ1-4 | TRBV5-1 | ASSLQGPATNEKLF
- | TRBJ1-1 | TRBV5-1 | ASSPGGGVNTEAF
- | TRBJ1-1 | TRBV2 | ASSRGPPETEAF
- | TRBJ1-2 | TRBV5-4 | ASSLESYGYT
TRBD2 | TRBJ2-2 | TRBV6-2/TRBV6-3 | ASSYMTSGGLNTGELF